One sample yielded the 31 T cell receptor beta chains listed below, sequenced in a study of quantifying T cell responses using KT2 cells. Overall study: RNA was reverse transcribed with TCR alpha and beta constant-region primers.

An oligo carrying a UMI was ligated to the cDNA 3' end. The first PCR ran approximately 4 cycles with an equimolar RC1.1 and RC1.2 beta primer mix. Each CDR3 protein is one row after TCRdb ran MiXCR on the UMI-ligation and nested PCR reads. The table includes fewer than 45,000 distinct CDR3 sequences, approximately 15% detected once. The source material was PBMCs spiked with cells of the T cell clone KT2. The receptors were sampled from a human donor.

The CDR3 sequence is CASRSLAGTDTQYF. In DNA form, the CDR3 reads TGTGCCAGCAGGTCTCTCGCGGGAACAGATACGCAGTATTTT. The genes are TRBV2 and TRBJ2-3, with a weak D call TRBD2 (6 bases). Trimming cost V 6 bases and J 3 bases, with 13 bases left between them. Germline CDR1 reads SNHLY; CDR2 reads FYNNEI. The CDR3 runs to 14 residues.

This clonotype showed up many times. The chain couples TRBV29-1 to TRBJ1-5; no firm D call. The V gene lost 0 bases and the J gene lost 6 bases, with 9 bases spanning the gap. The CDR3 length is 13 residues. Germline V gene lookup returns CDR1 SQVTM and CDR2 ANQGSEA. The CDR3 nucleotides are TGCAGCGTTGAAGAACCCCGGGGTCAGCCCCAGCATTTT. It is translated as CSVEEPRGQPQHF.

This clonotype was seen more than once but under ten times. This sequence joins TRBV4-1 and TRBJ2-7; 8 bases agree with TRBD1. Losses at the gene ends were 1 base for V and 6 bases for J; bases not matched to a gene: 8. Per germline, CDR1 MGHRA and CDR2 YSYEKL. The length of the CDR3 is 15 residues. CDR3 region: CASSQVPGQASEQYF. The DNA of the CDR3 is TGCGCCAGCAGCCAAGTCCCGGGACAGGCCAGCGAGCAGTACTTC.

The V call is TRBV5-1, the J call TRBJ1-2; D gene uncertain. Trimming took 1 base from V and 1 from J, leaving 5 bases between them. The CDR3 loop spans 13 amino acids. Germline values: CDR1 SGHRS, CDR2 YFSETQ. CDR3 in amino acids: CASSLSDNYGYTF. CDR3 in DNA: TGCGCCAGCAGCTTGTCCGATAACTATGGCTACACCTTC.

V is TRBV12-3 or TRBV12-4 and J is TRBJ1-5, with D hard to call. Trimming took 6 bases from V and 4 from J, leaving 10 bases between them. The CDR3 covers 13 residues. The CDR3: CASRPDGNQPQHF. Written as DNA, the CDR3 is TGTGCCAGCAGACCGGATGGGAATCAGCCCCAGCATTTT.

In this sample, this clonotype turned up a few times. V usage is TRBV5-1 and J usage is TRBJ2-3, with D perhaps given as TRBD1 or TRBD2 (6 bases each). The length of the CDR3 is 14 residues. Trimming took off 4 bases at V and 5 bases at J, with 14 bases between the two ends. Per germline, CDR1 SGHRS and CDR2 YFSETQ. CDR3 sequence: CASSKRGVQDTQYF. The CDR3 coding sequence is TGCGCCAGCAGCAAGAGGGGGGTCCAAGATACGCAGTATTTT. Drawing the rest from reference TRBV5-1 and TRBJ2-3, the complete variable domain is KAGVTQTPRYLIKTRGQQVTLSCSPISGHRSVSWYQQTPGQGLQFLFEYFSETQRNKGNFPGRFSGRQFSNSRSEMNVSTLELGDSALYLCASSKRGVQDTQYFGPGTRLTVL.

This clonotype has ten or more counts. The chain is built from TRBV10-1 and TRBJ2-1; D is possibly TRBD1 (6 bases). Germline V gives CDR1 WNHNN, CDR2 SYGVQD (reference sequence). Between the trimmed V and J ends, which lost 0 bases and 0 bases, there was a span of 9 bases. The CDR3 is 16 amino acids. The CDR3 DNA follows: TGCGCCAGCAGTGAGTCGTTGGGGGCCTCCTACAATGAGCAGTTCTTC. Translating gives CASSESLGASYNEQFF.

This chain links TRBV28 with TRBJ1-1; D unresolved. Trimming took off 3 bases at V and 5 bases at J, with 13 bases between the two ends. CDR1 and CDR2 (germline): MDHEN, SYDVKM. The CDR3 loop spans 14 amino acids. CDR3 loop: CASSLDGLGTEAFF. CDR3 DNA sequence: TGTGCCAGCAGTTTGGACGGCCTGGGTACTGAAGCTTTCTTT.

This clonotype was seen only a few times. The chain joins TRBV7-6 to TRBJ1-1; possible D gene TRBD1, 6 bases. CDR1 is SGHVS, CDR2 FNYEAQ, per germline. V was trimmed by 8 bases and J by 2 bases, leaving 12 bases between them. The length of the CDR3 is 13 residues. The CDR3 DNA reads TGTGCCAGCGCGAAAGGGGGTAACACTGAAGCTTTCTTT. It translates to CASAKGGNTEAFF.

CDR3 loop: CASSQEGDRGQETQYF. For the CDR3, the DNA is TGTGCCAGCAGCCAAGAAGGGGACAGGGGACAAGAGACCCAGTACTTC. The rearrangement joins TRBV3-1 to TRBJ2-5, with 10 bases that match TRBD1. The J segment lost 2 bases and the V segment lost 0 bases, leaving 3 bases of the junction unmatched. Germline V lookup: CDR1 LGHDT, CDR2 YNNKEL (reference sequence). CDR3 size: 16 residues.

This chain connects TRBV7-4 to TRBJ2-3; TRBD2 aligns across 11 bases. This CDR3 has 16 amino acids. Germline V gene lookup returns CDR1 SGHVT and CDR2 SQSDAQ. Losses at the gene ends were 5 bases for V and 4 bases for J; bases not matched to a gene: 8. The CDR3, as DNA: TGTGCCAGCAGCCCGCCTAGCGGGAGGCCTCCAGATACGCAGTATTTT. This sequence encodes CASSPPSGRPPDTQYF. The whole variable domain, filled in from reference TRBV7-4 and TRBJ2-3, reads GAGVSQSPRYKVAKRGRDVALRCDSISGHVTLYWYRQTLGQGSEVLTYSQSDAQRDKSGRPSGRFSAERPERSVSTLKIQRTEQGDSAVYLCASSPPSGRPPDTQYFGPGTRLTVL.

The sample holds many counts of this clonotype. The chain joins TRBV20-1 to TRBJ2-5; D perhaps matches TRBD2 (7 bases). Between the trimmed V and J ends, which lost 1 base and 1 base, there was a span of 10 bases. Germline V gene data show CDR1 as DFQATT and CDR2 as SNEGSKA (reference sequence). The CDR3 sequence is 14 residues long. CDR3: CSARGGGPQETQYF. The CDR3 DNA is TGCAGTGCTAGAGGGGGGGGCCCCCAAGAGACCCAGTACTTC.

The V and J genes are TRBV11-1 and TRBJ2-7; D is possibly TRBD1 or TRBD2 (6 bases each). The CDR3 runs to 16 residues. The ends were cut back, 6 bases at V and 3 bases at J, with 21 bases in the middle. Looked up from germline, CDR1 is SGHAT and CDR2 is FQDESV (reference sequence). CDR3 nucleotide sequence: TGTGCCAGCAGTACCCAGGTGGGGGGCGTTGTCTACGAGCAGTACTTC. It codes for CASSTQVGGVVYEQYF.

This clonotype was seen many times. The chain uses TRBV20-1 and TRBJ2-1; 12 bases agree with TRBD2. Germline CDR1 DFQATT, CDR2 SNEGSKA (reference sequence). The junction had 5 bases not matched to a gene; V was cut back by 3 bases and J by 5 bases. The CDR3 has 15 residues. CDR3 residues: CSASGGLAGNNEQFF. CDR3 DNA sequence: TGCAGTGCTAGTGGAGGACTAGCGGGGAACAATGAGCAGTTCTTC.

This rearrangement joins TRBV7-9 to TRBJ2-7; D may correspond to TRBD1 or TRBD2 (5 bases each). This CDR3 region has 15 residues. The germline V gene has CDR1 SEHNR and CDR2 FQNEAQ (reference sequence). Trimming removed 5 bases at V and 5 bases at J, with 19 bases between. The CDR3 DNA reads TGTGCCAGCAGCCTTAGTGGGGGTCATCACCACGAGCAGTACTTC. As protein: CASSLSGGHHHEQYF. The variable domain in full, with the rest retrieved from reference TRBV7-9 and TRBJ2-7, is DTGVSQNPRHKITKRGQNVTFRCDPISEHNRLYWYRQTLGQGPEFLTYFQNEAQLEKSRLLSDRFSAERPKGSFSTLEIQRTEQGDSAMYLCASSLSGGHHHEQYFGPGTRLTVT.

This clonotype has more than one count but fewer than ten. This sequence joins TRBV6-1 and TRBJ1-2; the D is unclear. This CDR3 has 12 amino acids. Trimming shortened V by 3 bases and J by 2 bases, and 4 bases separated the two germline ends. Germline-derived CDR1 and CDR2 are MNHNS and SASEGT. CDR3 sequence: CASSELNYGYTF. CDR3 bases: TGTGCCAGCAGTGAGCTCAACTATGGCTACACCTTC.

This chain links TRBV2 with TRBJ2-3, with 10 bases fitting TRBD1. V trimming: 4 bases; J trimming: 6 bases; junction bases outside the gene matches: 7. Germline V gene sequence: CDR1 SNHLY, CDR2 FYNNEI. The CDR3 has 15 amino acids. The CDR3 coding sequence is TGTGCCAGCAGTGCCCGACAGGGGGCCTGGGATACGCAGTATTTT. Translation: CASSARQGAWDTQYF.

This chain connects TRBV27 to TRBJ2-3; 10 nucleotides align to TRBD2. This CDR3 is 18 amino acids long. The ends lost 4 bases at V and 4 bases at J; junction bases unmatched: 14. Germline CDR1 and CDR2: MNHEY and SMNVEV (reference sequence). CDR3: CASSSPKVAGGGADTQYF. CDR3 in DNA: TGTGCCAGCAGTTCCCCCAAGGTAGCGGGGGGAGGCGCAGATACGCAGTATTTT.

The chain links TRBV7-2 to TRBJ1-1, with 7 bases aligning to TRBD1. CDR3 length: 13 residues. CDR1 is SGHTA and CDR2 is FQGNSA in the germline V gene. With V trimmed by 5 bases and J by 7 bases, 7 bases remained unmatched. The CDR3 bases are TGTGCCAGCAGCCCGTTGACAGGGCTTGAAGCTTTCTTT. This sequence encodes CASSPLTGLEAFF.

In regard to this clonotype: Here the CDR3 omits its conserved ending phenylalanine or tryptophan, so a read error is the likely source. This sequence joins TRBV19 and TRBJ2-3; 9 bases line up with TRBD2. The CDR3 is 16 amino acids. Germline-derived CDR1 and CDR2 are LNHDA and SQIVND (reference sequence). The V and J ends lost 3 bases and 0 bases, in that order; junction bases with no gene match: 4. CDR3 sequence (DNA): TGTGCCAGTAGTATGACTAGCGGAACGAGCACAGATACGCAGTATCTT. Translating gives CASSMTSGTSTDTQYL.

This chain connects TRBV7-9 to TRBJ2-5; 9 positions agree with TRBD1. Per germline, CDR1 SEHNR and CDR2 FQNEAQ (reference sequence). This CDR3 region has 15 residues. J gave up 1 base and V 5 bases, and 5 bases lay outside the gene matches. CDR3 bases: TGTGCCAGCAGCCTTGGGACAGGGACCCAAGAGACCCAGTACTTC. It encodes CASSLGTGTQETQYF.

This clonotype was observed at least ten times. The rearrangement joins TRBV29-1 to TRBJ1-2, with D hard to call. The germline V gene has CDR1 SQVTM and CDR2 ANQGSEA. This CDR3 region has 14 residues. With 5 bases removed from V and 4 bases from J, the gap between germline ends came to 17 bases. CDR3 in DNA: TGCAGCGTTCAAAGCCCAGGTTGGGCCTATGGCTACACCTTC. It codes for CSVQSPGWAYGYTF.

This rearrangement joins TRBV4-1 to TRBJ1-5; D unresolved. The V gene lost 2 bases and the J gene lost 3 bases, with 5 bases spanning the gap. Germline assignment: CDR1 MGHRA and CDR2 YSYEKL. The CDR3 spans 13 residues. The DNA of the CDR3 is TGCGCCAGCAGCCAACAGGCCAATCAGCCCCAGCATTTT. It translates to CASSQQANQPQHF.

This clonotype came up many times. This rearrangement joins TRBV5-1 to TRBJ2-5; 9 bases are shared with TRBD1. J was trimmed by 5 bases and V by 4 bases; bases with no gene match: 6. Germline loops: CDR1 SGHRS, CDR2 YFSETQ. The CDR3 consists of 14 residues. The CDR3 nucleotides are TGCGCCAGCAGCGAGCCCACAGGGGGCGAGACCCAGTACTTC. Translating gives CASSEPTGGETQYF. The whole variable domain, filled in from reference TRBV5-1 and TRBJ2-5, reads KAGVTQTPRYLIKTRGQQVTLSCSPISGHRSVSWYQQTPGQGLQFLFEYFSETQRNKGNFPGRFSGRQFSNSRSEMNVSTLELGDSALYLCASSEPTGGETQYFGPGTRLLVL.

In this sample, this clonotype turned up a few times. V usage is TRBV20-1 and J usage is TRBJ2-7; no clear D. The germline V gene has CDR1 DFQATT and CDR2 SNEGSKA (reference sequence). Trimming took 3 bases from V and 2 from J, leaving 8 bases between them. CDR3 size: 12 residues. The CDR3 sequence is CSASAETYEQYF. CDR3 DNA sequence: TGCAGTGCTAGTGCTGAAACCTACGAGCAGTACTTC.

The CDR3 nucleotides are TGTGCCAGCAGCTTAGTACTAGGGACACTGGGGGCCAACGTCCTGACTTTC. As protein: CASSLVLGTLGANVLTF. This chain joins TRBV7-2 and TRBJ2-6; maybe TRBD1 (6 bases). Germline V lookup: CDR1 SGHTA, CDR2 FQGNSA. V shed 1 base and J shed 4 bases, with 14 bases lying between them. This CDR3 is 17 amino acids long.

This chain uses TRBV29-1 with TRBJ2-5, with 7 bases aligning to TRBD2. V shed 4 bases, J shed 4 bases, and the junction held 0 bases outside the gene matches. This CDR3 is built from 11 residues. Germline lookup yields CDR1 SQVTM and CDR2 ANQGSEA. The DNA for the CDR3 is TGCAGCGTTGGGGAGGGAGAGACCCAGTACTTC. As protein: CSVGEGETQYF.

This clonotype was detected only a few times. The chain employs TRBV12-3 or TRBV12-4 and TRBJ1-1, with 8 bases aligning to TRBD1. J was trimmed by 6 bases and V by 7 bases; bases with no gene match: 10. The CDR3 is 14 residues long. The CDR3 loop reads CASNSRGPKPEAFF. The CDR3 region has the DNA TGTGCCAGCAACTCCAGGGGGCCCAAGCCTGAAGCTTTCTTT.

This clonotype was counted once. The rearrangement links TRBV4-1 to TRBJ2-7; 7 nucleotides line up with TRBD1. V lost 4 bases and J lost 2; bases outside the gene matches: 11. Germline-derived CDR1 and CDR2 are MGHRA and YSYEKL. The CDR3 runs 16 residues. CDR3 sequence reads: CASSPTRQGLTYEQYF. The CDR3, as DNA: TGCGCCAGCAGCCCAACCCGACAGGGCCTGACCTACGAGCAGTACTTC.

In this sample, this clonotype turned up a few times. The chain employs TRBV6-4 and TRBJ2-5, with TRBD2 as a possible D gene (6 bases). The V and J ends lost 6 bases and 0 bases respectively, with 11 bases between them. Germline V lookup: CDR1 MRHNA, CDR2 SNTAGT. The length of the CDR3 is 14 residues. This CDR3 reads CASSPEGDQETQYF. The CDR3 bases are TGTGCCAGCAGCCCGGAGGGAGACCAAGAGACCCAGTACTTC.

This chain links TRBV7-2 with TRBJ2-2; TRBD2 agrees at 14 bases. V lost 5 bases to trimming and J lost 7 bases; unmatched junction nucleotides: 6. Germline V lookup: CDR1 SGHTA, CDR2 FQGNSA. The CDR3 is 16 amino acids. CDR3 in amino acids: CASSRRTSGGSGELFF. The CDR3 coding sequence is TGTGCCAGCAGCCGGAGGACTAGCGGGGGGAGCGGGGAGCTGTTTTTT.